Listed below are T cell receptor beta chains from one sample, sequenced in a study of cytomegalovirus exposure and HLA in healthy donors. Libraries were prepared by immunoSEQ multiplex PCR; TCRdb keeps only in-frame clonotypes and omits some of them. The table includes around 200,000 clones, 60% to 85% detected once. Sample: PBMCs. The source is a female donor in good health and CMV-seronegative. Each CDR3 is given with its conserved first and last residue.

cdr3_aa | j_call | v_call
CASSPAPQPDRFDFF | TRBJ1-1 | TRBV19
CASSVAEGIQETQYF | TRBJ2-5 | TRBV9
CASSSTTVADQIEQFF | TRBJ2-1 | TRBV5-1
CASGQSYNEKLFF | TRBJ1-4 | TRBV11-2
CAISAPGGGDTQYF | TRBJ2-3 | TRBV10-3
CAWEGLADTGELFF | TRBJ2-2 | TRBV30
CSVDAGPTDTQYF | TRBJ2-3 | TRBV29-1
CSLTGTSGSYNEQFF | TRBJ2-1 | TRBV29-1
CASSPTGRSYNSPLHF | TRBJ1-6 | TRBV7-3
CAKGGLSDTQYF | TRBJ2-3 | TRBV5-8
CARGPRGFFPYEQYF | TRBJ2-7 | TRBV9
CASSPGQAITYEQYF | TRBJ2-7 | TRBV18
CASTPGTGGSPNEKLFF | TRBJ1-4 | TRBV7-2
CASSLLATGVNVLTF | TRBJ2-6 | TRBV28
CAGSLGTSSYNSPLHF | TRBJ1-6 | TRBV5-4
CASSLSGTSGNEQYF | TRBJ2-7 | TRBV7-3
CASSPELPGMNTEAFF | TRBJ1-1 | TRBV18
CATSRDVIGLAEGQYF | TRBJ2-7 | TRBV15
CASSWGDLYNEQFF | TRBJ2-1 | TRBV5-1
CASSGTSGGKNIQYF | TRBJ2-4 | TRBV27
CASSLRGNEEDTQYF | TRBJ2-3 | TRBV28
CASSFRQVDQPQHF | TRBJ1-5 | TRBV5-5
CASSRDTTGGSYNEQFF | TRBJ2-1 | TRBV4-1
CASSVAAGGGRTDTQYF | TRBJ2-3 | TRBV9
CASSLGSGADTQYF | TRBJ2-3 | TRBV27
CAWSSSRTSDRMYEQYF | TRBJ2-7 | TRBV30
CASSPGSGSSIGTF | TRBJ1-2 | TRBV7-9
CASSLPGYTGELFF | TRBJ2-2 | TRBV4-3
CASSLGLPGQGGFNYGYTF | TRBJ1-2 | TRBV7-3
CASSLAPTSGAQETQYF | TRBJ2-5 | TRBV5-1
CASSLAGTANTEAFF | TRBJ1-1 | TRBV7-2
CASSLWGRTSGTDTDTQYF | TRBJ2-3 | TRBV5-1
CASSRASTGGGGELFF | TRBJ2-2 | TRBV4-2
CASSTGGLTDTQYF | TRBJ2-3 | TRBV13
CASSIDRDQPQHF | TRBJ1-5 | TRBV19
CASSSPGLAYNEQFF | TRBJ2-1 | TRBV27
CASSLSTQADTQYF | TRBJ2-3 | TRBV27
CASSPGQGAHFSNQPQHF | TRBJ1-5 | TRBV2
CASSSLLGAAYEQYF | TRBJ2-7 | TRBV27
CASSRRTDIYEQYF | TRBJ2-7 | TRBV11-2
CASSQEGLNYGYTF | TRBJ1-2 | TRBV4-2
CASSHGEGRETQYF | TRBJ2-5 | TRBV5-1
CASRQANYGYTF | TRBJ1-2 | TRBV2
CASNSQGLPYEQYF | TRBJ2-7 | TRBV2
CAEPREGDRNEQFF | TRBJ2-1 | TRBV7-9
CASSYQADQPQHF | TRBJ1-5 | TRBV6-6
CASTLAGEPINYNEQFF | TRBJ2-1 | TRBV19
CASGGLNTGELFF | TRBJ2-2 | TRBV9
CASSQDSQAGQAYGYTF | TRBJ1-2 | TRBV4-1
CSVGRGDSTDTQYF | TRBJ2-3 | TRBV29-1
CASSLSGGGYEAFF | TRBJ1-1 | TRBV7-2
CASSQLGTGRNNQPQHF | TRBJ1-5 | TRBV4-1
CASSTRDRDTQYF | TRBJ2-3 | TRBV7-2
CASSLTIWTKQYF | TRBJ2-3 | TRBV7-2
CASSYSDRANYGYTF | TRBJ1-2 | TRBV6-5
CASIPIPGGTGDYEQYF | TRBJ2-7 | TRBV5-6
CASSADRGGSYEQYF | TRBJ2-7 | TRBV13
CASSPMASVQETQYF | TRBJ2-5 | TRBV18
CASSPRQGGTETQYF | TRBJ2-5 | TRBV28